This is a list of T cell receptor beta chains from one sample in a study of cytomegalovirus exposure and HLA in healthy donors. The repertoire was sequenced with immunoSEQ multiplex PCR; TCRdb's copy has only in-frame clones and lacks some. Its clone listing holds roughly 80,000 clones. Specimen: PBMCs. The receptors come from a man over 45 in good health and CMV-seropositive. Both conserved end residues are part of each CDR3. A D gene is named only where the DNA matches it firmly.

d_call	j_call	v_call	cdr3_nt	cdr3_aa
NA	TRBJ2-1	TRBV30	TGTGCCTGGAGTCTCTCCTCCTACAATGAGCAGTTCTTC	CAWSLSSYNEQFF
TRBD1	TRBJ1-1	TRBV6-6	TGTGCCAGCATTTGGACAGGGGGCGATGAAGCTTTCTTT	CASIWTGGDEAFF
TRBD1	TRBJ1-2	TRBV14	TGTGCCAGCAGCCCAGGGGGTATTGGCTACACCTTC	CASSPGGIGYTF
NA	TRBJ1-2	TRBV18	TGTGCCAGCTCATCGCCACAGGATGGCTACACCTTC	CASSSPQDGYTF
NA	TRBJ1-3	TRBV6-4	TGTGCCAGCAGCGAGGGGGTTGGTGGAAACACCATATATTTT	CASSEGVGGNTIYF
NA	TRBJ1-2	TRBV19	TGTGCCAGTAGTAGGAGAGGGCATGAGTTCGGAGTCGCCCAAGATAACTATGGCTACACCTTC	CASSRRGHEFGVAQDNYGYTF
NA	TRBJ2-5	TRBV9	TGTGCCAGCAGCTCTGACAGGGACTCAACTTATTTTCAAGAGACCCAGTACTTC	CASSSDRDSTYFQETQYF
TRBD1	TRBJ1-2	TRBV29-1	TGCAGCGTTGATGTAGGACAGGTGGTTGGCTACACCTTC	CSVDVGQVVGYTF
NA	TRBJ1-1	TRBV5-5	TGTGCCAGCAGCGTGGGTCCCGACACTGAAGCTTTCTTT	CASSVGPDTEAFF
TRBD1	TRBJ1-5	TRBV5-6	TGTGCCAGCAGCTTTTCCCGGGACAGGGGGCCTAAGAGCAATCAGCCCCAGCATTTT	CASSFSRDRGPKSNQPQHF
NA	TRBJ2-1	TRBV10-1	TGCGCCAGCAGTGAGTGGGTTTTATCCCCAGGACCCAGGGACAATGAGCAGTTCTTC	CASSEWVLSPGPRDNEQFF
NA	TRBJ1-1	TRBV13	TGTGCCAGTCGTAGGCGGGGTGCGGGCACTGAAGCTTTCTTT	CASRRRGAGTEAFF
NA	TRBJ1-1	TRBV6-1	TGTGCCAGCAGTAGAAGTATAGCGGAGAACACTGAAGCTTTCTTT	CASSRSIAENTEAFF
NA	TRBJ2-3	TRBV20-1	TGCAGATCGAGGAGGGGAGATACGCAGTATTTT	CRSRRGDTQYF
NA	TRBJ1-1	TRBV19	TGTGCCAGTAACCAAAGGGGAACTGAAGCTTTCTTT	CASNQRGTEAFF
NA	TRBJ1-1	TRBV18	TGTGCCAGCTTACAGACAGCTAACACTGAAGCTTTCTTT	CASLQTANTEAFF
NA	TRBJ1-1	TRBV30	TGTGCCTGGAGTGTAATGGACACCACTGAAGCTTTCTTT	CAWSVMDTTEAFF
NA	TRBJ2-3	TRBV18	TGTGCCAGCTCACCTTGGGCGAGGGTACCGGATACGCAGTATTTT	CASSPWARVPDTQYF
NA	TRBJ1-1	TRBV9	TGTGCCAGCAGCCTACGGGGAGGGGGTGAAGCTTTCTTT	CASSLRGGGEAFF
TRBD2	TRBJ2-5	TRBV4-1	TGCGCCAGCAGCCAAGATGAAGCGGGAGAAGGAGAGACCCAGTACTTC	CASSQDEAGEGETQYF
NA	TRBJ2-6	TRBV7-2	TGTGCCAGCAGCCCGCGCGGCGGGGCCAACGTCCTGACTTTC	CASSPRGGANVLTF
NA	TRBJ1-2	TRBV5-6	TGTGCCAGCAGCTTGACGGTTATGGGCTACACCTTC	CASSLTVMGYTF
NA	TRBJ1-1	TRBV6-4	TGTGCCAGCAGCCCAGGGTCCGGCACTGAAGCTTTCTTT	CASSPGSGTEAFF
TRBD2	TRBJ2-5	TRBV6-6	TGTGCCAGCAGTTATGTGACTAGCGAAGAGACCCAGTACTTC	CASSYVTSEETQYF
NA	TRBJ1-3	TRBV4-2	TGTGCCAGCAGCCAAGAGTCGACACCCAACTCTGGAAACACCATATATTTT	CASSQESTPNSGNTIYF
TRBD1	TRBJ1-2	TRBV28	TGTGCCAGCAGTCCACCCCTCCCACAGGGGCCGGCCCGACTATCTTTGATCCGCTACACCTTC	CASSPPLPQGPARLSLIRYTF
TRBD1	TRBJ2-3	TRBV5-1	TGCGCCAGCAGCCTCAGACAGGGCGGAGATACGCAGTATTTT	CASSLRQGGDTQYF
NA	TRBJ1-2	TRBV7-3	TGTGCCAGCAGCCTAACCGGTTCCCCCAACTATGGCTACACCTTC	CASSLTGSPNYGYTF
NA	TRBJ1-1	TRBV4-1	TGCGCCGCGACCCTCCAGGGTCAGGGAAACACTGAAGCTTTCTTT	CAATLQGQGNTEAFF
NA	TRBJ1-1	TRBV9	TGTGCCAGCAGTACTAATCCTTCGAACACTGAAGCTTTCTTT	CASSTNPSNTEAFF
TRBD1	TRBJ2-5	TRBV5-5	TGTGCCAGTACAGGGGGAGAGACCCAGTACTTC	CASTGGETQYF
NA	TRBJ2-3	TRBV5-1	TGCGCCAGCAGCTTGAGCTCGCAGGATACAGATACGCAGTATTTT	CASSLSSQDTDTQYF
TRBD2	TRBJ2-7	TRBV6-5	TGTGCCAGCAGACCCGGACTAGCGGGAAACTACGAGCAGTACTTC	CASRPGLAGNYEQYF
NA	TRBJ1-1	TRBV11-2	TGTGCCAGCAGTCGAACACAGTACCTTTTAAACGAAGCTTTCTTT	CASSRTQYLLNEAFF
TRBD2	TRBJ2-5	TRBV29-1	TGCAGCGCCCTGGGACTAGCGGGGGGGCAGGACCAAGAGACCCAGTACTTC	CSALGLAGGQDQETQYF
NA	TRBJ2-2	TRBV5-1	TGCGCCAGCATACCGCCGGGTAACACCGGGGAGCTGTTTTTT	CASIPPGNTGELFF
NA	TRBJ1-2	TRBV5-1	TGCGCCAGCAGCTTAGGGGAGGTCTATGGCTACACCTTC	CASSLGEVYGYTF
TRBD1	TRBJ1-1	TRBV9	TGTGCCAGCAGCGGCACAGGGGGGAGCGCGAACACTGAAGCTTTCTTT	CASSGTGGSANTEAFF
NA	TRBJ1-1	TRBV5-4	TGTGCCAGCAGCTCCGTAGAAGGAGGAATAACTGAAGCTTTCTTT	CASSSVEGGITEAFF
NA	TRBJ2-1	TRBV6-1	TGTGCCAGCAGTATGTATCGTGAGCAGTTCTTC	CASSMYREQFF
NA	TRBJ2-2	TRBV10-2	TGCGCCACCTCTCGAGGAGGGGGCGCGGGCACCGGGGAGCTGTTTTTT	CATSRGGGAGTGELFF
NA	TRBJ1-2	TRBV9	TGTGCCAGCAGCGCCCCACTCGGCTACACCTTC	CASSAPLGYTF
NA	TRBJ2-2	TRBV11-2	TGTGCCAGCAGTTTGGACAGAAACACCGGGGAGCTGTTTTTT	CASSLDRNTGELFF
TRBD1	TRBJ1-2	TRBV15	TGTGCCACCAGCAGGCCCGAACAGGGGCTCTATGGCTACACCTTC	CATSRPEQGLYGYTF
NA	TRBJ1-4	TRBV6-1	TGTGCCAGCACGGCGGTGGGTGAAAAACTGTTTTTT	CASTAVGEKLFF